The 14 T cell receptor beta chains reported below all come from one sample, sequenced in a study of beta chain features in type 1 diabetes. The study's findings and limits: TCRB CDR3s from Type 1 diabetes patients were moderately but significantly shorter in all four CD4+ subsets.

No antigens are known for them. The isolated RNA, all of it, was reverse transcribed, so expressed TCRB transcripts were what got sequenced. This table comes from immunoSEQ multiplex PCR, and its TCRdb copy is limited to in-frame clones, with some not included. Of a few hundred thousand clones listed, approximately 16% were seen once; the top ten hold approximately 0.087%. The sample comprised naive CD4+ T cells from blood. All receptors derive from a man aged 25-40 years with type 1 diabetes.

The rearrangement joins TRBV10-1 to TRBJ2-3; 9 positions match TRBD1. CDR3 length: 15 amino acids. J lost 3 bases, V lost 6 bases, and 7 bases had no gene match. CDR1 and CDR2 from the germline V gene are WNHNN and SYGVQD (reference sequence). For the CDR3, the DNA is TGCGCCAGCAGGAAGGGACAGGGATTAACAGATACGCAGTATTTT. Encoded protein: CASRKGQGLTDTQYF.

This clone was counted between two and nine times. V gene TRBV9 combines with J gene TRBJ2-3; D is perhaps TRBD1 (5 bases). Germline CDR1 SGDLS, CDR2 YYNGEE. V lost 5 bases, J lost 5 bases, and 12 bases lay in between. The CDR3 loop spans 13 amino acids. The CDR3 region is CASSQSQGDTQYF. The CDR3 coding sequence is TGTGCCAGCAGTCAGAGTCAGGGAGATACGCAGTATTTT.

A few counts support this clone. The chain is built from TRBV29-1 and TRBJ2-7, with a possible D match to TRBD1 (6 bases). The germline gives CDR1 SQVTM, CDR2 ANQGSEA. The CDR3 contains 13 residues. V shed 5 bases and J shed 0 bases, with 11 bases lying between them. CDR3 DNA sequence: TGCAGCGTTACTCAGGGGAACTCCTACGAGCAGTACTTC. Its protein product is CSVTQGNSYEQYF.

This chain links TRBV29-1 with TRBJ2-7; possibly TRBD2 for D (5 bases). Germline CDR1 reads SQVTM; CDR2 reads ANQGSEA. Trimming cost V 7 bases and J 0 bases, with 13 bases left between them. The CDR3 covers 13 residues. The CDR3 region is CSAGRGSSYEQYF. Here the CDR3 DNA reads TGCAGCGCGGGCCGGGGAAGCTCCTACGAGCAGTACTTC.

This clone has just a few counts. CDR3 residues: CASREGTSTDTQYF. CDR3 coding DNA: TGTGCCAGCAGGGAAGGGACCAGCACAGATACGCAGTATTTT. V usage is TRBV6-6 and J usage is TRBJ2-3, with D tentatively TRBD1 or TRBD2 (5 bases each). Trimming pared 6 bases from V and 0 bases from J, leaving 10 bases between. Germline V gene lookup returns CDR1 MNHNY and CDR2 SVGAGI (reference sequence). This CDR3 is built from 14 residues.

V gene TRBV29-1 combines with J gene TRBJ1-2, with D unclear. Per the germline V gene, CDR1 is SQVTM and CDR2 is ANQGSEA. The CDR3 spans 12 residues. V lost 6 bases, J lost 8 bases, and 16 bases lay in between. The chain's CDR3 is CSVGWLLGGYTF. The CDR3 DNA is TGCAGCGTGGGGTGGCTGTTAGGCGGCTACACCTTC.

DNA for the CDR3: TGCAGCGTTGTGGAGCACAGCTATGGCTACACCTTC. Its protein is CSVVEHSYGYTF. The chain combines TRBV29-1 with TRBJ1-2; no clear D. Trimming shortened V by 4 bases and J by 4 bases, and 10 bases separated the two germline ends. The CDR3 sequence is 12 residues long. From germline, CDR1 is SQVTM and CDR2 ANQGSEA.

The chain joins TRBV29-1 to TRBJ1-1; D is possibly TRBD1 (5 bases). Germline-derived CDR1 and CDR2 are SQVTM and ANQGSEA. Trimming took 7 bases from V and 4 from J, leaving 7 bases between them. The CDR3 is 10 amino acids. The CDR3 spells CSARVTEAFF. The CDR3 nucleotides are TGCAGCGCCAGGGTCACTGAAGCTTTCTTT.

In regard to this clone: One end of the junction does not line up with germline, which may come from a read error. V usage is TRBV28 and J usage is TRBJ1-1; 7 bases are a match to TRBD1. CDR1 and CDR2 from the germline V gene are MDHEN and SYDVKM. The CDR3 is 13 residues long. DNA of the CDR3: TGTGCCAGCAGAACACAGGGGAACGCTGAAGCTTTCTTT. Its protein product is CASRTQGNAEAFF.

In its sample, this clone was seen a few times. This chain connects TRBV29-1 to TRBJ2-1; D may correspond to TRBD1 or TRBD2 (6 bases each). Germline V gives CDR1 SQVTM, CDR2 ANQGSEA. Trimming removed 6 bases from V and 12 bases from J, with 18 bases in between. This CDR3 is 12 amino acids long. The CDR3 DNA reads TGCAGCGTCGAGCAAGCTAGGGGGGTGCAGTTCTTC. This translates into CSVEQARGVQFF.

The rearrangement uses TRBV27 and TRBJ2-2, with D maybe TRBD2 (6 bases). Trimming pared 5 bases from V and 1 base from J, leaving 11 bases between. This CDR3 is 15 amino acids long. The germline CDR1 and CDR2 sequences are MNHEY and SMNVEV (reference sequence). CDR3: CASSLRLGNTGELFF. DNA of the CDR3: TGTGCCAGCAGTCTCCGACTAGGGAACACCGGGGAGCTGTTTTTT.

V usage is TRBV30 and J usage is TRBJ2-5, with D possibly being TRBD1 (6 bases). This CDR3 has 14 residues. The germline V and J ends were trimmed by 3 bases and 5 bases, with 16 bases remaining between them. CDR1 and CDR2 (germline): GTSNPN, SVGIG (reference sequence). DNA for the CDR3: TGTGCCTGGAGGAAACAGGGTCCAAGGGAGACCCAGTACTTC. Its protein product is CAWRKQGPRETQYF.

This clone was counted a few times. The rearrangement joins TRBV29-1 to TRBJ1-5, with unresolved D. This CDR3 is built from 13 residues. The V gene's germline CDR1 is SQVTM and CDR2 ANQGSEA. Deletions cut 4 bases from V and 3 bases from J, with 10 bases between. The CDR3 DNA is TGCAGCGTTGCCCCACAGATCAATCAGCCCCAGCATTTT. Protein sequence: CSVAPQINQPQHF.

The chain couples TRBV7-9 to TRBJ2-7; no reliable D call. Germline assignment: CDR1 SEHNR and CDR2 FQNEAQ (reference sequence). The CDR3 contains 13 residues. Trimming stripped 9 bases from V and 3 bases from J, with 15 bases between. CDR3 loop: CASTLLGNYEQYF. Written as DNA, the CDR3 is TGTGCCAGTACCCTCCTCGGCAACTACGAGCAGTACTTC.